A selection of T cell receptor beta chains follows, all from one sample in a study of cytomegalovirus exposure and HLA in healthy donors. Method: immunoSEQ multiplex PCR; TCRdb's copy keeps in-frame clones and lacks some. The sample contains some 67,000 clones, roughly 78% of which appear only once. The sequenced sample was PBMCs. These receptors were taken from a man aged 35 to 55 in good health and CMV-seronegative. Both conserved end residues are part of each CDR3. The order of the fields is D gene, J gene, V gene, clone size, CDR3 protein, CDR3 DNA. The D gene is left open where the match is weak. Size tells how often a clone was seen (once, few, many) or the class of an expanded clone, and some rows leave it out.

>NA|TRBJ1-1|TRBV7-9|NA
CASRSPVGAQNTEAFF
TGTGCCAGCAGGTCTCCGGTAGGGGCTCAGAACACTGAAGCTTTCTTT
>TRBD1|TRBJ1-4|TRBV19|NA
CASSILTGRNEKLFF
TGTGCCAGTAGTATACTGACAGGGAGAAATGAAAAACTGTTTTTT
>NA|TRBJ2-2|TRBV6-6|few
CASSSRSSTGELFF
TGTGCCAGCAGTTCGCGTTCATCCACCGGGGAGCTGTTTTTT
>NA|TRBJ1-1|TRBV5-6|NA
CASSFRRFGGLTEAFF
TGTGCCAGCAGCTTCCGCCGATTTGGGGGACTCACTGAAGCTTTCTTT
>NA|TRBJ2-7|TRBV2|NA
CASRDSYSYEQYF
TGTGCCAGCAGGGACAGCTATTCCTACGAGCAGTACTTC
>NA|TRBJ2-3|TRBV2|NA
CASSEGAASTDTQYF
TGTGCCAGCAGTGAGGGGGCCGCTAGCACAGATACGCAGTATTTT
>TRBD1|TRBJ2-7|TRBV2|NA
CASRIAGQGAYEQYF
TGTGCCAGCAGAATCGCGGGACAGGGAGCCTACGAGCAGTACTTC
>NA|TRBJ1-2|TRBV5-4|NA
CASSNAGDGYTF
TGTGCCAGCAGCAACGCAGGGGATGGCTACACCTTC
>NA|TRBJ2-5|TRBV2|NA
CASNFRDWGSLVDF
TGTGCCAGCAATTTCCGGGACTGGGGGTCCCTGGTCGACTTC
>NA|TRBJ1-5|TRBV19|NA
CASSGRGPLGNQPQHF
TGTGCCAGTAGCGGGAGGGGCCCCCTGGGCAATCAGCCCCAGCATTTT
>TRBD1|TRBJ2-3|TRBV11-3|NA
CASSLRPGGTDTQYF
TGTGCCAGCAGCTTACGGCCAGGGGGAACAGATACGCAGTATTTT
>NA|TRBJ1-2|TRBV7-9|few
CASSPDSVGGYTF
TGTGCCAGCAGCCCGGACAGCGTAGGTGGCTACACCTTC
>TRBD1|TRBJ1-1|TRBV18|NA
CASSPGQDTEAFF
TGTGCCAGCTCACCGGGACAGGACACTGAAGCTTTCTTT
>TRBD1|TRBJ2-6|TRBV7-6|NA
CASSLSWGQGASGANVLTF
TGTGCCAGCAGCTTATCTTGGGGACAGGGGGCATCTGGGGCCAACGTCCTGACTTTC
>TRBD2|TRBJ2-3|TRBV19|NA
CASSMWGLAERKNTQYF
TGTGCCAGTAGTATGTGGGGACTAGCGGAGAGAAAAAATACGCAGTATTTT
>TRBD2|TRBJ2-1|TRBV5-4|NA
CALSGGVVNEQFF
TGTGCCTTAAGCGGGGGGGTCGTTAATGAGCAGTTCTTC
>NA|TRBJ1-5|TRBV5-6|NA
CASSPLRGGNQPQHF
TGTGCCAGCAGCCCCCTCCGCGGCGGTAATCAGCCCCAGCATTTT
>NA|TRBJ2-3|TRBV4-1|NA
CASSRGAPREDTQYF
TGCGCCAGCAGCCGCGGGGCCCCGAGGGAAGATACGCAGTATTTT
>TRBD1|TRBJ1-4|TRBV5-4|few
CASSPTGAGEKLFF
TGTGCCAGCAGCCCTACAGGGGCCGGAGAAAAACTGTTTTTT
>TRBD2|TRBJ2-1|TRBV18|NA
CASSELSGRAYNEQFF
TGTGCCAGCTCCGAACTTAGCGGGAGGGCTTACAATGAGCAGTTCTTC
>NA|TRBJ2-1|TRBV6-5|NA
CASTLGNEQFF
TGTGCCAGCACCCTAGGAAATGAGCAGTTCTTC
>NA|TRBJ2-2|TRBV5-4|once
CASSLQGLDTGELFF
TGTGCCAGCAGCTTACAGGGTCTGGACACCGGGGAGCTGTTTTTT
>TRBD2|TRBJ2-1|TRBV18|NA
CASSSSGASGGTYNEQFF
TGTGCCAGCTCATCCTCGGGGGCTAGCGGGGGGACCTACAATGAGCAGTTCTTC
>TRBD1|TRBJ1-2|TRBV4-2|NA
CASSQGDSAYGYTF
TGTGCCAGCAGCCAAGGGGACAGCGCCTATGGCTACACCTTC
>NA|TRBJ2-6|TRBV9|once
CASSVGKPNSGANVLTF
TGTGCCAGCAGCGTAGGAAAGCCCAACTCTGGGGCCAACGTCCTGACTTTC
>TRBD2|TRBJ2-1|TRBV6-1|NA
CASSGRLAGGRYNEQFF
TGTGCCAGCAGTGGTCGGTTAGCGGGAGGTCGCTACAATGAGCAGTTCTTC
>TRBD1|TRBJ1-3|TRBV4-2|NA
CASSPVRTGGIGNTIYF
TGTGCCAGCAGCCCCGTCCGGACAGGGGGTATTGGAAACACCATATATTTT
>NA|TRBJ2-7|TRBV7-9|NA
CASSSRPGPYEQYF
TGTGCCAGCAGCTCTAGGCCGGGTCCCTACGAGCAGTACTTC
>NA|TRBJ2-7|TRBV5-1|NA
CASSLELAAPYEQYF
TGCGCCAGCAGCTTGGAGTTAGCGGCCCCCTACGAGCAGTACTTC
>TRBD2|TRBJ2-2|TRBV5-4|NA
CASRRGGQGNTGELFF
TGTGCCAGCAGACGGGGGGGCCAGGGAAACACCGGGGAGCTGTTTTTT
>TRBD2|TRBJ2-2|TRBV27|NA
CASSRLAGGPGELFF
TGTGCCAGCAGTAGACTAGCGGGGGGGCCCGGGGAGCTGTTTTTT
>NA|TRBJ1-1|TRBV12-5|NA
CASGRANTEAFF
TGTGCTAGTGGGCGGGCGAACACTGAAGCTTTCTTT
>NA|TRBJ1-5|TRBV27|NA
CASSLGAAQPQHF
TGTGCCAGCAGTTTAGGGGCGGCTCAGCCCCAGCATTTT
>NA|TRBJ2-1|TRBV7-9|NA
CASSLRASSTFEQFF
TGTGCCAGCAGCTTACGGGCTAGCTCAACGTTTGAGCAGTTCTTC
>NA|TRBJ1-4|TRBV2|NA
CASGEVPNEKLFF
TGTGCCAGCGGGGAAGTTCCGAATGAAAAACTGTTTTTT
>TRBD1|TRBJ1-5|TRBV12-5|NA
CASGSQTGGSNQPQHF
TGTGCTAGTGGTTCACAGACAGGGGGCTCGAATCAGCCCCAGCATTTT
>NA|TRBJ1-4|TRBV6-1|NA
CASRLRETEKLFF
TGTGCCAGCCGTCTGAGGGAAACAGAAAAACTGTTTTTT
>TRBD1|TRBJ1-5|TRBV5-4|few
CASSLGGGGGNQPQHF
TGTGCCAGCAGCTTGGGAGGGGGCGGCGGCAATCAGCCCCAGCATTTT
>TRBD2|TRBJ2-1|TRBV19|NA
CASSIRLAGGYNEQFF
TGTGCCAGTAGTATACGGCTAGCGGGGGGATACAATGAGCAGTTCTTC
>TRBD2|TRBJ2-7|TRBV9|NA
CASSFGTSGGTLQYF
TGTGCCAGCAGCTTCGGGACTAGCGGGGGGACGTTGCAGTACTTC
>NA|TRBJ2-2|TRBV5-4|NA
CASSRPGGVTGELFF
TGTGCCAGCAGCCGGCCCGGGGGTGTCACCGGGGAGCTGTTTTTT
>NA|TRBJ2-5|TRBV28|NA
CASSFPGFQETQYF
TGTGCCAGCAGTTTCCCAGGGTTTCAAGAGACCCAGTACTTC
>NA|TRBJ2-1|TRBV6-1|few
CASSALHEQFF
TGTGCCAGCAGTGCCCTACATGAGCAGTTCTTC
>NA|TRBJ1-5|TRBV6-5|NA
CASSYGASQPQHF
TGTGCCAGCAGTTACGGTGCGAGTCAGCCCCAGCATTTT
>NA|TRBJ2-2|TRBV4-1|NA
CASSPYPQGTANTGELFF
TGCGCCAGCAGCCCCTACCCGCAGGGGACCGCGAACACCGGGGAGCTGTTTTTT